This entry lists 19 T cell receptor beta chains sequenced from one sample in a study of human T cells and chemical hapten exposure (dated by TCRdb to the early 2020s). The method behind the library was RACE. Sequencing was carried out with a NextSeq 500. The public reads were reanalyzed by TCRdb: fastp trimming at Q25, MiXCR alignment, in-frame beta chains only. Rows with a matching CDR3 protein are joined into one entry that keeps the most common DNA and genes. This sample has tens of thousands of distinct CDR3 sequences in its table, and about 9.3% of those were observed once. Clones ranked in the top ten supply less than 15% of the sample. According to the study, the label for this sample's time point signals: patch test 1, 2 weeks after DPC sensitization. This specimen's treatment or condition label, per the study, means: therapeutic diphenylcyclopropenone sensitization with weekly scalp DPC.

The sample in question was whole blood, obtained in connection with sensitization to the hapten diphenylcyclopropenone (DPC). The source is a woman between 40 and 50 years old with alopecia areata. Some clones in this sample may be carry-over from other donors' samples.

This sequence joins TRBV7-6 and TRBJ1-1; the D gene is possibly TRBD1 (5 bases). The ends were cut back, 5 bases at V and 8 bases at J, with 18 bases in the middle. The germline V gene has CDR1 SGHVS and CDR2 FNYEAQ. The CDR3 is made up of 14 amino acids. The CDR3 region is CASSPPGRQFEAFF. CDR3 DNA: TGTGCCAGCAGCCCCCCAGGCCGACAGTTCGAAGCTTTCTTT.

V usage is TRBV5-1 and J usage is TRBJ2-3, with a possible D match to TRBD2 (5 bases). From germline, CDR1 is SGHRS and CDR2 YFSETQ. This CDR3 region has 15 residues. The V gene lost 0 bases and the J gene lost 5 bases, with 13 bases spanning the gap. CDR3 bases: TGCGCCAGCAGCTTGGATAAGGACGCGGGAGATACGCAGTATTTT. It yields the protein CASSLDKDAGDTQYF.

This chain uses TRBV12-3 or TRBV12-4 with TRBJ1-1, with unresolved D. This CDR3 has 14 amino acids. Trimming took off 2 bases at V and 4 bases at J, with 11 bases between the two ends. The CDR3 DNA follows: TGTGCCAGCAGTTTAAGGCTGGGGAGCACTGAAGCTTTCTTT. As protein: CASSLRLGSTEAFF.

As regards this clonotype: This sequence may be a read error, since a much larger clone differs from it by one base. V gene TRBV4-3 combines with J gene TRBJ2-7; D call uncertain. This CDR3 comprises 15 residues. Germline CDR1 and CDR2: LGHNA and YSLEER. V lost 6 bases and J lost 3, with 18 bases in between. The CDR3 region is CASSLGLMDRYEQYF. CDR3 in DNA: TGCGCCAGCAGTCTCGGGCTAATGGACCGCTACGAGCAGTACTTC.

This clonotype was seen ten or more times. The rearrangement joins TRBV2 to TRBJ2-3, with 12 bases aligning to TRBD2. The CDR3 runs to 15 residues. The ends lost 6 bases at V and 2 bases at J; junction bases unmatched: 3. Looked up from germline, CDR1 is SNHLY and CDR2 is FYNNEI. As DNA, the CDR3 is TGTGCCAGCAGCCGACTAGCGGGGGCCACAGATACGCAGTATTTT. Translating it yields CASSRLAGATDTQYF.

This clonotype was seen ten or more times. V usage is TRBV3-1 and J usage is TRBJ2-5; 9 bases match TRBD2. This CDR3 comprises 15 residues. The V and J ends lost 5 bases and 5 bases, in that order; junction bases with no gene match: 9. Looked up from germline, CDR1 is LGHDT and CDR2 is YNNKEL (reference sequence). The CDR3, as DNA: TGTGCCAGCAGCACCCGGCTAGCGGGGATGGAGACCCAGTACTTC. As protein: CASSTRLAGMETQYF.

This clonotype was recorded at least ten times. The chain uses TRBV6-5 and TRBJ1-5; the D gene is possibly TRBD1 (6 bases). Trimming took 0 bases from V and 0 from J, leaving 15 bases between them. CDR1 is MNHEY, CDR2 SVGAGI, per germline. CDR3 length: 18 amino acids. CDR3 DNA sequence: TGTGCCAGCAGTTACTCGAGAGGGGGGTCCCCTAGCAATCAGCCCCAGCATTTT. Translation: CASSYSRGGSPSNQPQHF.

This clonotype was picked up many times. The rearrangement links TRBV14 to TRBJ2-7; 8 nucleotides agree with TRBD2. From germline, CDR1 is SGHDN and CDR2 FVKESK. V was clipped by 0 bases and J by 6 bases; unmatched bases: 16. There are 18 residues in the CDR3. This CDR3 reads CASSQDAVKRGSLGEQYF. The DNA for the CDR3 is TGTGCCAGCAGCCAAGATGCGGTTAAGCGGGGGAGCCTTGGCGAGCAGTACTTC.

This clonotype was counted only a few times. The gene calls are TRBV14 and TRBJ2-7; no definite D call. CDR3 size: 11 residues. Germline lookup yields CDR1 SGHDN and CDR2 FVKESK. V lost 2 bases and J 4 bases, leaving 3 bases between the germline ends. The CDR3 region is CASSQFYEQYF. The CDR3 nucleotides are TGTGCCAGCAGCCAATTTTACGAGCAGTACTTC.

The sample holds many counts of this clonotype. The CDR3 spells CASSPRAGTMGLPTQYF. The CDR3 DNA follows: TGTGCCAGCAGCCCCAGGGCCGGGACTATGGGACTACCCACGCAGTATTTT. The chain joins TRBV7-8 to TRBJ2-3; 7 bases align to TRBD2. The CDR3 length is 17 residues. Germline V lookup: CDR1 SGHVS, CDR2 FQNEAQ. V dropped 5 bases and J dropped 9; count of bases not matched to a gene: 20.

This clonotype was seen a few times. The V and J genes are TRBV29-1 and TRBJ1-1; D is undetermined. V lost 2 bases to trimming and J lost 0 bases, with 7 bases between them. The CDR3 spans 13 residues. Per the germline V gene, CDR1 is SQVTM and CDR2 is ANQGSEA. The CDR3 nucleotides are TGCAGCGTTGAAAATCGTATGAACACTGAAGCTTTCTTT. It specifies CSVENRMNTEAFF.

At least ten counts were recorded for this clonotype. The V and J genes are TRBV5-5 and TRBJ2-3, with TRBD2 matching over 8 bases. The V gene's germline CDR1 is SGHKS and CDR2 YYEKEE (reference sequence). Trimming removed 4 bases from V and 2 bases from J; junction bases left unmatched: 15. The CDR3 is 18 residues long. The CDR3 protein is CASSPGVRAGAFTDTQYF. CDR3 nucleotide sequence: TGTGCCAGCAGCCCAGGAGTGCGAGCGGGGGCCTTCACAGATACGCAGTATTTT.

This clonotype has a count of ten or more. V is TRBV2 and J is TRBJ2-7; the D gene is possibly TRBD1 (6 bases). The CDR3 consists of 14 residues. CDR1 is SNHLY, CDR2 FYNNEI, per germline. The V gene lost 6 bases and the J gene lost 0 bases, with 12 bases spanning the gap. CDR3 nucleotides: TGTGCCAGCAGATGGCAGGGGAGCTCCTACGAGCAGTACTTC. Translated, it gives CASRWQGSSYEQYF.

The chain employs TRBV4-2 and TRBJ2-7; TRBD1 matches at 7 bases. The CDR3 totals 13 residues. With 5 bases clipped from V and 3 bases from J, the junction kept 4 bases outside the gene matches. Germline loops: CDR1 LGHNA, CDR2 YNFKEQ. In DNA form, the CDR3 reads TGTGCCAGCAGCTCCGACAGGGACTACGAGCAGTACTTC. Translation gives CASSSDRDYEQYF.

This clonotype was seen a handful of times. CDR3 DNA: TGCGCCAGCAGCCAAGTGGACCTAATCCTGTACGGCAATGAGCAGTTCTTC. This encodes CASSQVDLILYGNEQFF. V usage is TRBV4-1 and J usage is TRBJ2-1; D is ambiguous. CDR1 MGHRA and CDR2 YSYEKL come from the germline V gene. V lost 1 base, J lost 6 bases, and 19 bases lay in between. The CDR3 extends over 17 amino acids.

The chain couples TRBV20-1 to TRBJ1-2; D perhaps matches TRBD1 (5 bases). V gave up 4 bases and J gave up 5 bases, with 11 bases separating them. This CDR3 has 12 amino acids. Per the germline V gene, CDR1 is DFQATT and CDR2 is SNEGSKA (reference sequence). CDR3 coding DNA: TGCAGTGCTAAAGAGACAGCTTATGGCTACACCTTC. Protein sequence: CSAKETAYGYTF.

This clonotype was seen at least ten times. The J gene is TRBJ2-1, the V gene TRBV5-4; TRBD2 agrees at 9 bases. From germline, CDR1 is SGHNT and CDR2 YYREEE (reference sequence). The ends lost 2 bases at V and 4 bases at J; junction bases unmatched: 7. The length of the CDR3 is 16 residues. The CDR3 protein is CASSFRRSGGYNEQFF. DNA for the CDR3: TGTGCCAGCAGCTTTAGGAGGAGCGGGGGGTACAATGAGCAGTTCTTC.

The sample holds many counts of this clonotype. The CDR3 nucleotides read TGTGCCAGCAGACTCCCGGGACAGGGTATGAAGCAGTTCTTC. Protein product: CASRLPGQGMKQFF. This chain joins TRBV14 and TRBJ2-1; TRBD1 matches at 9 bases. J was trimmed by 11 bases and V by 6 bases; bases with no gene match: 11. CDR1 SGHDN and CDR2 FVKESK come from the germline V gene. This CDR3 is 14 amino acids long.

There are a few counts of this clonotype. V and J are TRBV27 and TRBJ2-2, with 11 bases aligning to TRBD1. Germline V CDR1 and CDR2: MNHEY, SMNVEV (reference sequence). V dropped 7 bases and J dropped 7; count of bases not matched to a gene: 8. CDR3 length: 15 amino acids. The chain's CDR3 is CASTPRTGGHGELFF. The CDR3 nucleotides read TGTGCCAGCACCCCCAGGACAGGGGGCCACGGGGAGCTGTTTTTT.